These 8 T cell receptor beta chains share one sample of origin, sequenced in a study of human T cells and chemical hapten exposure. Individual cDNA molecules had unique molecular identifiers attached to them by the library. TCRdb ran MiXCR on the reads and lists one entry per CDR3 protein. The sample records several hundred distinct CDR3 sequences, just under 97% being singletons. Treatment reported: therapeutic diphenylcyclopropenone sensitization with weekly scalp DPC. The sequencing used whole blood, collected before DPC sensitization or 2, 6, or about 24 weeks after (not recorded which). The receptors were gathered from an adult with alopecia areata. Some clones in this sample may be carry-over from other donors' samples. This table probably holds off-target reads from a library built for another chain.

The chain has TRBV24-1 and TRBJ2-1; D ambiguous. This CDR3 comprises 13 residues. Germline CDR1 and CDR2: KGHDR and SFDVKD. Trimming stripped 8 bases from V and 2 bases from J, with 9 bases between. CDR3 in DNA: TGTGCCACCACAAGTGAAACCTACAATGAGCAGTTCTTC. Translating it yields CATTSETYNEQFF.

The V and J genes are TRBV6-5 and TRBJ2-7, with 10 bases lining up with TRBD2. The CDR3 runs to 15 residues. In germline, CDR1 is MNHEY, CDR2 SVGAGI. Unmatched junction bases numbered 7, after V lost 5 bases and J lost 3 bases. CDR3: CASSMLAGDNYEQYV. The CDR3 DNA reads as TGTGCCAGCAGTATGCTAGCGGGAGATAACTACGAGCAGTACGTC.

This chain joins TRBV20-1 and TRBJ2-3, with 10 bases aligning to TRBD2. CDR3 length: 16 residues. Germline V gene sequence: CDR1 DFQATT, CDR2 SNEGSKA (reference sequence). The J segment lost 4 bases and the V segment lost 0 bases, leaving 7 bases of the junction unmatched. The CDR3 nucleotides read TGCAGTGCTAGAGATGAAGCGGGAGGGCTGGCAGATACGCAGTATTTT. Translating gives CSARDEAGGLADTQYF.

The V call is TRBV7-2, the J call TRBJ2-1, with D possibly being TRBD2 (6 bases). Trimming cost V 4 bases and J 9 bases, with 16 bases left between them. CDR1 is SGHTA, CDR2 FQGNSA, per germline. The CDR3 spans 14 residues. The chain's CDR3 is CASSSDRRRVEQFF. CDR3 DNA sequence: TGTGCCAGCAGCTCCGATCGGAGGAGGGTTGAGCAGTTCTTC.

This clonotype was counted once. The chain links TRBV5-1 to TRBJ2-3; the match to TRBD2 covers 9 bases. CDR1 is SGHRS, CDR2 YFSETQ, per germline. CDR3 size: 16 residues. Germline trimming cut 3 bases from V and 2 bases from J; bases unmatched to any gene: 7. In DNA form, the CDR3 reads TGCGCCAGCAGCTCCTCGACTAGCGGCGTCACAGATACGCAGTATTTT. This encodes CASSSSTSGVTDTQYF.

This chain links TRBV20-1 with TRBJ2-3; no clear D gene. Germline V gene sequence: CDR1 DFQATT, CDR2 SNEGSKA (reference sequence). This CDR3 contains 10 residues. The V end lost 5 bases, the J end lost 10 bases, and 10 bases lay between the germline ends. The CDR3 spells CSAPEVAQYF. The CDR3 region has the DNA TGCAGTGCTCCCGAGGTTGCGCAGTATTTT.

The chain joins TRBV7-2 to TRBJ2-6, with a tentative D call TRBD2 (5 bases). This CDR3 contains 16 residues. CDR1 and CDR2 from the germline V gene are SGHTA and FQGNSA. The V end lost 3 bases, the J end lost 0 bases, and 9 bases lay between the germline ends. CDR3 DNA: TGTGCCAGCAGCTTTGAAGGGAGCTCTGGGGCCAACGTCCTGACTTTC. This sequence encodes CASSFEGSSGANVLTF.

CDR3 amino acids: CSASEAISGANVLTF. The CDR3, as DNA: TGCAGTGCTAGCGAGGCGATATCTGGGGCCAACGTCCTGACTTTC. The rearrangement uses TRBV20-1 and TRBJ2-6; D ambiguous. Germline V CDR1 and CDR2: DFQATT, SNEGSKA (reference sequence). CDR3 size: 15 residues. Trimming shortened V by 3 bases and J by 1 base, and 10 bases separated the two germline ends.